This entry lists 2 T cell receptor beta chains sequenced from one sample in a study of blood T cell repertoires in COVID-19 (dated by TCRdb to 2018 to 2020). The library was produced with the immunoSEQ multiplex PCR assay. TCRdb obtained this table from immuneACCESS and retained in-frame rearrangements with V and J assigned. These tables miss some clones; where compared with another copy, unresolved V genes account for less than half of the shortfall, and the remainder is unexplained. This sample is represented by some 310,000 clones; around nine tenths of them were singletons. The ten largest clones add up to over 8.5% of the sample. The sample taken for sequencing was PBMCs or T cells enriched from blood (not recorded which). Every receptor here comes from a woman between 25 and 40 years old who had recovered from COVID-19.

This clone was observed once. V usage is TRBV30 and J usage is TRBJ1-4; D unclear. With 0 bases removed from V and 12 bases from J, the gap between germline ends came to 14 bases. Germline V CDR1 and CDR2: GTSNPN, SVGIG (reference sequence). The CDR3 totals 13 residues. The CDR3 sequence: CAWSVPPGRELFF. The DNA of the CDR3 is TGTGCCTGGAGTGTACCCCCGGGGAGGGAACTGTTTTTT.

The gene calls are TRBV6-4 and TRBJ1-1; D is unclear. Between the trimmed V and J ends, which lost 6 bases and 7 bases, there was a span of 33 bases. Per germline, CDR1 MRHNA and CDR2 SNTAGT. The CDR3 sequence is 19 residues long. The CDR3 DNA follows: TGTGCCAGCAGAGAAACCAGGAGGACCGGGCGGTCGTCTCGGGGTGAAGCTTTCTTT. Protein: CASRETRRTGRSSRGEAFF.